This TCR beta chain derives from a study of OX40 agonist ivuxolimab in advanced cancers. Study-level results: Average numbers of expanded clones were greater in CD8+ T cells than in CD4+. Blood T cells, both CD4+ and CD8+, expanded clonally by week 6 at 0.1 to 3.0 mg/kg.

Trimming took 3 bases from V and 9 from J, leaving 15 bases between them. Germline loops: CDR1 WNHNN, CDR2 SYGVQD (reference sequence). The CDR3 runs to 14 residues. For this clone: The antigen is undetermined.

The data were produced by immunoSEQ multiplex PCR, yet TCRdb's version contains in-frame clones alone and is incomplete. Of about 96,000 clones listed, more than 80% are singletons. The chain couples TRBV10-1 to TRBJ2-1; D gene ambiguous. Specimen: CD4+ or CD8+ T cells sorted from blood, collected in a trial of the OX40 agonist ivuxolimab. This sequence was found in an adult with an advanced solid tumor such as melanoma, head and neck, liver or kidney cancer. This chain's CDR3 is CASSDDLLGGEQFF. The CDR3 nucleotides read TGCGCCAGCAGTGACGACTTGCTAGGCGGTGAGCAGTTCTTC.